These T cell receptor beta chains were read from a single sample in a study of blood T cell repertoires in COVID-19. TCRdb keeps only in-frame clones here, not all; method: immunoSEQ multiplex PCR. The sample comprises 52,000 or so clones, less than 90% of which are singletons, and 6.5% to 8.5% rests with the top ten. Sequenced sample: peripheral blood. The receptors shown here come from a woman between 65 and 79 years old with active COVID-19. Both conserved end residues are part of each CDR3. A D gene is named only where the DNA matches it firmly. Only some rows state a clone size, as once, few, many or a class for expanded clones.

.,TRBV2,TRBJ1-5,.,TGTGCCAGCAGTGAGGCGGATAGGCCCCAGCATTTT,CASSEADRPQHF
TRBD2,TRBV7-6,TRBJ2-2,.,TGTGCCAGCAGCTTGCGACTAGCGGAGCACACCGGGGAGCTGTTTTTT,CASSLRLAEHTGELFF
TRBD2,TRBV14,TRBJ2-1,.,TGTGCCAGCAGCCAAGTTAGCCCAGCGGGAGGGGTGGATGAGCAGTTCTTC,CASSQVSPAGGVDEQFF
TRBD1,TRBV6-6,TRBJ1-6,.,TGTGCCAGCAGTTCTCGGACAGGGGGCTCACCCCTCCACTTT,CASSSRTGGSPLHF
.,TRBV15,TRBJ2-7,.,TGTGCCACCAGCAGATTTTCCGGGGAGGACTACGAGCAGTACTTC,CATSRFSGEDYEQYF
TRBD1,TRBV6-5,TRBJ1-1,.,TGTGCCAGCAGGTTAAACCGGGACAGGGCTGAGGGGGCTTTCTTT,CASRLNRDRAEGAFF
TRBD1,TRBV6-1,TRBJ2-7,.,TGTGCCAGCAGTGGAACCGGGACAGGGCCTAATAGGCCGACCGAGCAGTACTTC,CASSGTGTGPNRPTEQYF
TRBD2,TRBV28,TRBJ2-7,.,TGTGCCAGCAGCGTTGGACTAGTACGCGAGCAGTACTTC,CASSVGLVREQYF
TRBD1,TRBV2,TRBJ2-7,.,TGTGCCAGCAGGCAACAGGGGGTCGAGCAGTACTTC,CASRQQGVEQYF
TRBD2,TRBV6-5,TRBJ2-3,few,TGTGCCAGCAGACACTTAGCGGGGCACACAGATACGCAGTATTTT,CASRHLAGHTDTQYF
TRBD2,TRBV7-2,TRBJ2-3,.,TGTGCCAGCAGCTTAGTGGTTCGGGGCGGGAGGGCAGATACGCAGTATTTT,CASSLVVRGGRADTQYF
.,TRBV6-6,TRBJ2-7,once,TGTGCCAGCAGTTACAGACTAGAGAGGAACGAGCAGTACTTC,CASSYRLERNEQYF
TRBD1,TRBV28,TRBJ1-4,.,TGTGCCAGCAGTTTAAGGGCAGGACAGGGCGATGAAAAACTGTTTTTT,CASSLRAGQGDEKLFF
.,TRBV9,TRBJ2-1,.,TGTGCCAGCAGCGTAGCCGCGGGGATGCACAATGAGCAGTTCTTC,CASSVAAGMHNEQFF
TRBD1,TRBV3-1/TRBV3-2,TRBJ2-5,once,TGTGCCAGCAGCCAAACCCTGCCGGGACAGGGCTACCAAGAGACCCAGTACTTC,CASSQTLPGQGYQETQYF
TRBD2,TRBV10-3,TRBJ2-7,.,TGTGCCACCCTAGGACTAGCGGGAGACCCCAGCTCCTACGAGCAGTACTTC,CATLGLAGDPSSYEQYF
.,TRBV7-3,TRBJ1-2,.,TGTGCCAGCAGCTCACAGGGATTGCTTGGCTACACCTTC,CASSSQGLLGYTF
.,TRBV2,TRBJ1-6,.,TGTGCCAGTACCCGGGACTCTAATTCACCCCTCCACTTT,CASTRDSNSPLHF
.,TRBV7-9,TRBJ2-1,.,TGTGCCAGCAGCTTTGGAACTACTCTCGATGAGCAGTTCTTC,CASSFGTTLDEQFF
.,TRBV30,TRBJ2-7,.,TGTGCCTGGAGTGGACAGACCTACGAGCAGTACTTC,CAWSGQTYEQYF
.,TRBV5-1,TRBJ2-7,.,TGCGCCAGCAGCTTGAACACAGTCGAGCAGTACTTC,CASSLNTVEQYF
.,TRBV5-1,TRBJ1-2,few,TGCGCCAGCAGGGAGACAGTGGCTGACTATGGCTACACCTTC,CASRETVADYGYTF
.,TRBV27,TRBJ2-3,.,TGTGCCAGCAGTTTCAGAGACTCCACAGATACGCAGTATTTT,CASSFRDSTDTQYF
.,TRBV15,TRBJ1-5,.,TGTGCCTCCAGACAGGGCAATCAGCCCCAGCATTTT,CASRQGNQPQHF
.,TRBV5-4,TRBJ2-1,.,TGTGCCAGCAGCTTAGTAAGCGGGTCCTACAATGAGCAGTTCTTC,CASSLVSGSYNEQFF
.,TRBV5-1,TRBJ1-1,few,TGCGCCAGCTCAGTCAACACTGAAGCTTTCTTT,CASSVNTEAFF
TRBD2,TRBV7-9,TRBJ2-1,few,TGTGCCAGCAGCTTAAGCGGGAGCTCTGAGCAGTTCTTC,CASSLSGSSEQFF
TRBD1,TRBV29-1,TRBJ1-2,medium-sized,TGCAGCGTTGACGAAGGGACAGGGGGGTCCCATGGCTACACCTTC,CSVDEGTGGSHGYTF
TRBD2,TRBV27,TRBJ2-3,.,TGTGCCAGCAGTCCCGACAGACTAGCGGGAGGGGCAGATACGCAGTATTTT,CASSPDRLAGGADTQYF
TRBD1,TRBV3-1/TRBV3-2,TRBJ1-4,.,TGTGCCAGCAGATTCGGACAGGGGGCCCGAAAACTGTTTTTT,CASRFGQGARKLFF
TRBD2,TRBV13,TRBJ2-1,.,TGTGCCAGCAGCTTACTAGCGGGGAATTACAATGAGCAGTTCTTC,CASSLLAGNYNEQFF
.,TRBV28,TRBJ2-7,once,TGTGCCAGCAGTTTATGGAGGGTCCTATCCAACTACGAGCAGTACTTC,CASSLWRVLSNYEQYF
TRBD2,TRBV10-2,TRBJ2-1,.,TGCGCCAGCAGTATGGCGGGAGGCCCCAATGAGCAGTTCTTC,CASSMAGGPNEQFF
.,TRBV11-2,TRBJ2-2,.,TGTGCCAGCAGCTTAGTATTGGGGGGAACCGGGGAGCTGTTTTTT,CASSLVLGGTGELFF
TRBD1,TRBV27,TRBJ1-2,.,TGTGCCAGCAGTGCACTAAGCGGACAGGGGAGTAACTATGGCTACACCTTC,CASSALSGQGSNYGYTF
.,TRBV24-1,TRBJ1-4,.,TGTGCCACCAGTGATCCAGGGGCGGTTGGGGAAAAACTGTTTTTT,CATSDPGAVGEKLFF
TRBD2,TRBV5-1,TRBJ2-7,.,TGCGCCAGCAGCCCGGGACTAGCAGGCTCCTACGAGCAGTACTTC,CASSPGLAGSYEQYF
.,TRBV5-1,TRBJ2-1,.,TGCGCCAGCAGCTTGGTGGGGGCACCATTCGATGAGCAGTTCTTC,CASSLVGAPFDEQFF
TRBD1,TRBV7-6,TRBJ1-4,.,TGTGCCAGCAGCTTTTCAGGGGGAACTAATGAAAAACTGTTTTTT,CASSFSGGTNEKLFF
.,TRBV7-2,TRBJ1-5,.,TGTGCCAGCAGACGAGACAGACAGAGCAATCAGCCCCAGCATTTT,CASRRDRQSNQPQHF
.,TRBV12-5,TRBJ2-1,.,TGTGCTAGTGGTCTGGGGACTTACGAGGGGCAGTTCTTC,CASGLGTYEGQFF
TRBD1,TRBV27,TRBJ2-1,.,TGTGCCAGCAGTTGGGACAGGGCATACAATGAGCAGTTCTTC,CASSWDRAYNEQFF
TRBD2,TRBV5-1,TRBJ2-2,.,TGCGCCAGCAGCTCGACTAGCGGGGCCACCGGGGAGCTGTTTTTT,CASSSTSGATGELFF
.,TRBV6-4,TRBJ2-1,.,TGTGCCAGCAGTGACTCTGGGGGAGGAAACAATGAGCAGTTCTTC,CASSDSGGGNNEQFF
.,TRBV7-9,TRBJ1-1,.,TGTGCCAGCAGGCGCTTTGGGAGGACTGAAGCTTTCTTT,CASRRFGRTEAFF
TRBD2,TRBV2,TRBJ2-3,once,TGTGCCAGCACCCTGGGACTAGCTGTAGATACGCAGTATTTT,CASTLGLAVDTQYF
TRBD2,TRBV6-5,TRBJ2-4,.,TGTGCCAGCGGGAATAGCGGGTTAGCCAAAAACATTCAGTACTTC,CASGNSGLAKNIQYF
TRBD1,TRBV19,TRBJ2-1,.,TGTGCCAGTAGTCCAATCCAGGGGGAGAGATATGAGCAGTTCTTC,CASSPIQGERYEQFF
.,TRBV5-6,TRBJ1-6,few,TGTGCCAGCAGCTTGTTGGCAGGGTCTAATTCACCCCTCCACTTT,CASSLLAGSNSPLHF